This TCR beta chain originates from a study of blood T cells in healthy people across ages. The germline V gene encodes CDR1 MGHRA and CDR2 YSYEKL. The CDR3 covers 19 residues. V shed 0 bases, J shed 4 bases, and the junction held 14 bases outside the gene matches. This clonotype turned up a few times. For the second PCR, which ran for 7 to 11 cycles, a sample-barcoded 5' primer and a J-beta primer mix were used. TCRdb analysed the 5' RACE reads with MiXCR anew, one entry per CDR3 protein. The profile shows more than 900,000 distinct CDR3 sequences, about 23% of them singletons. This sample also belongs to another study, concerning T cells of mothers and their children. In that study: Three mothers and their six children, all healthy Caucasians, donated. A second PCR was performed with the M1S primer. This primer added sample barcodes and 2-4 random nucleotides. Slightly, though not significantly, more overlap was seen in related than in unrelated mother-child pairs.

What was sequenced was blood. This sequence joins TRBV4-1 and TRBJ2-7; 11 bases agree with TRBD2. The sequence was obtained from a girl aged 2-9 years in good health. The CDR3 is CASSQERRVGLAGGYEQYF. In nucleotides, the CDR3 is TGCGCCAGCAGCCAAGAGCGACGGGTCGGTCTAGCGGGAGGATACGAGCAGTACTTC.